This section outlines one T cell receptor beta chain sequence together with its context. These data come from a study of control samples from healthy donors and cancer patients. The CDR3 spans 14 residues. With 5 bases clipped from V and 5 bases from J, the junction kept 6 bases outside the gene matches. Looked up from germline, CDR1 is LGHNA and CDR2 is YNFKEQ. Profiled with immunoSEQ multiplex PCR; TCRdb holds only in-frame clones, not every one. Here the sample spans approximately 150,000 clones, around 90% being singletons. The receptor was isolated from a man younger than 35 in good health. The V gene is TRBV4-2, the J gene TRBJ2-5; TRBD2 matches 9 bases. The material sequenced was blood. The DNA of the CDR3 is TGTGCCAGCAGCGCTAGCGGGGCTGGGGAGACCCAGTACTTC. Its protein is CASSASGAGETQYF.